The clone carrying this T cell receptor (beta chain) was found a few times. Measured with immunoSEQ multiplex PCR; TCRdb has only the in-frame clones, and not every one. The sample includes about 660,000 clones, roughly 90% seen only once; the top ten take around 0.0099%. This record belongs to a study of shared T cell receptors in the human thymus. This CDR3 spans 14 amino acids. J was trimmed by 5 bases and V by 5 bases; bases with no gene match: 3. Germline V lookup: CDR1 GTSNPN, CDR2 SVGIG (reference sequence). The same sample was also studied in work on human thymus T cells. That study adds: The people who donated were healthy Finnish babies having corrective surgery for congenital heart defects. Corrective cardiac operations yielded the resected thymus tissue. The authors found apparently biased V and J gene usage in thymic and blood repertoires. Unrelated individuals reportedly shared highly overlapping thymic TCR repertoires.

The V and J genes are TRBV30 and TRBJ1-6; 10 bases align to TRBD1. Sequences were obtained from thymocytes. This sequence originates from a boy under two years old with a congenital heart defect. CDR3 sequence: CAWEGTGDNSPLHF. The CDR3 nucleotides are TGTGCCTGGGAAGGGACAGGGGATAATTCACCCCTCCACTTT.